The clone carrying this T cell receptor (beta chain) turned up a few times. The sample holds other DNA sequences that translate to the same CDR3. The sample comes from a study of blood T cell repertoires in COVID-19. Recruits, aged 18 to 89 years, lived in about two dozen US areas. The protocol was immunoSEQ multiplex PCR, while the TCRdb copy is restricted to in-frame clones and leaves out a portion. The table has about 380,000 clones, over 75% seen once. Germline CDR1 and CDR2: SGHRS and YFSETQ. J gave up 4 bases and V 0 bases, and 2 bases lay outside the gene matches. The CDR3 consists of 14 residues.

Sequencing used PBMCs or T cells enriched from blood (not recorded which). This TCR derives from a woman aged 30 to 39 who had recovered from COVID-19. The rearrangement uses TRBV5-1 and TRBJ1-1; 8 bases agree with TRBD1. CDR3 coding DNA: TGCGCCAGCAGCTTGGGGACAGGGATCACTGAAGCTTTCTTT. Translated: CASSLGTGITEAFF. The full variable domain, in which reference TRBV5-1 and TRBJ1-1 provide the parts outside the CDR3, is KAGVTQTPRYLIKTRGQQVTLSCSPISGHRSVSWYQQTPGQGLQFLFEYFSETQRNKGNFPGRFSGRQFSNSRSEMNVSTLELGDSALYLCASSLGTGITEAFFGQGTRLTVV.